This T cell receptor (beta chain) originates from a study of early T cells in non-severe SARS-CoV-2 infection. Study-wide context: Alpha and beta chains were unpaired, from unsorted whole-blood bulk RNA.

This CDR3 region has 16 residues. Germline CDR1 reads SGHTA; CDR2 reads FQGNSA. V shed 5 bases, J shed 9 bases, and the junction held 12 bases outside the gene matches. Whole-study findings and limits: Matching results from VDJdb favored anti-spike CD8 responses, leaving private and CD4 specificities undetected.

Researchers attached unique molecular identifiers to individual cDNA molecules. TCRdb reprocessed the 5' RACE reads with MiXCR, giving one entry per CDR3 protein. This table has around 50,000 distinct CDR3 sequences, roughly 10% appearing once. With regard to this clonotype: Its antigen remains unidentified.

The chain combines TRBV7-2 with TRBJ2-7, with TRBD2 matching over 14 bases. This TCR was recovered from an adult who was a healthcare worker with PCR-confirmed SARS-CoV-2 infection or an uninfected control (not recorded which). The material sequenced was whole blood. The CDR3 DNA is TGTGCCAGCAGCCCCCCGGGACTAGCGGGGGTTGGCGGGCAGTACTTC. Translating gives CASSPPGLAGVGGQYF.